These T cell receptor beta chains were read from a single sample in a study of OX40 agonist ivuxolimab in advanced cancers. Method: immunoSEQ multiplex PCR; TCRdb's copy keeps in-frame clones and lacks some. The sample has fewer than 60,000 clones; roughly 77% are singletons. Sequencing used CD4+ or CD8+ T cells sorted from blood, obtained in a trial of the OX40 agonist ivuxolimab. The receptors derive from an adult with an advanced solid tumor such as melanoma, head and neck, liver or kidney cancer. Each CDR3 is given with its conserved first and last residue. The D gene is left open where the match is weak. A row's size may be missing; if present it is once, few, many or a size class.

clone_size	v_call	d_call	j_call	cdr3_nt	cdr3_aa
-	TRBV18	-	TRBJ2-5	TGTGCCAGCTCATCCCAAGAGACCCAGTACTTC	CASSSQETQYF
-	TRBV6-5	-	TRBJ1-1	TGTGCCAGCAGTGATCGCGGGGACTTTGAAGCTTTCTTT	CASSDRGDFEAFF
-	TRBV18	-	TRBJ1-4	TGTGCCAGCTCACCAGCGGGCCTCGGGGCAACTAATGAAAAACTGTTTTTT	CASSPAGLGATNEKLFF
-	TRBV5-4	-	TRBJ2-2	TGTGCCAGCAGCGTGCCGGGGGGCCCGAACACCGGGGAGCTGTTTTTT	CASSVPGGPNTGELFF
-	TRBV5-1	TRBD1	TRBJ2-4	TGCGCCAGCAGCCCGGGACAGGGAGGTTTTGGAGCCAAAAACATTCAGTACTTC	CASSPGQGGFGAKNIQYF
-	TRBV27	TRBD2	TRBJ2-3	TGTGCCAGCAGTTTACTTGGGACTAGCGGCGTCAGAAATACGCAGTATTTT	CASSLLGTSGVRNTQYF
-	TRBV29-1	TRBD2	TRBJ2-1	TGCAGCGCCGTGGGGACTAGAGGGACCAATGAGCAGTTCTTC	CSAVGTRGTNEQFF
-	TRBV5-1	TRBD1	TRBJ2-3	TGCGCCAGCAGCACCGGACAGGGGAGCACAGATACGCAGTATTTT	CASSTGQGSTDTQYF
-	TRBV7-6	-	TRBJ1-1	TGTGCCAGCAGCTTTTTTCCGGGGATGAACACTGAAGCTTTCTTT	CASSFFPGMNTEAFF
-	TRBV5-4	-	TRBJ2-5	TGTGCCAGCAGCTTGGGGGGCGGGGCGTACCAAGAGACCCAGTACTTC	CASSLGGGAYQETQYF
few	TRBV11-2	TRBD2	TRBJ2-4	TGTGCCAGCAGCTTAGATGGGGGGGTAGGGTCCGTAGCCAAAAACATTCAGTACTTC	CASSLDGGVGSVAKNIQYF
-	TRBV11-2	-	TRBJ1-4	TGTGCCAGCAGCTTTGAGCCGGGGAGGCATGAAAAACTGTTTTTT	CASSFEPGRHEKLFF